The 14 T cell receptor beta chains listed next were all sequenced from one sample in a study of OX40 agonist ivuxolimab in advanced cancers. Some clones are missing from TCRdb's copy, which holds only in-frame ones; the method was immunoSEQ multiplex PCR. Of around 48,000 clones listed, 83% are singletons. Source: CD4+ or CD8+ T cells sorted from blood, taken in a trial of the OX40 agonist ivuxolimab. All receptors come from an adult with an advanced solid tumor such as melanoma, head and neck, liver or kidney cancer.

The V gene is TRBV29-1, the J gene TRBJ2-7; perhaps TRBD1 as D (6 bases). The CDR3 covers 15 residues. Looked up from germline, CDR1 is SQVTM and CDR2 is ANQGSEA. Deletions cut 6 bases from V and 4 bases from J, with 22 bases between. The DNA of the CDR3 is TGCAGCGTGAGGTGGTACGGGCAGGGGTTGTACGAGCAGTACTTC. It codes for CSVRWYGQGLYEQYF.

The chain couples TRBV5-6 to TRBJ1-1; D ambiguous. In germline, CDR1 is SGHDT, CDR2 YYEEEE. The germline V and J ends were trimmed by 2 bases and 1 base, with 9 bases remaining between them. This CDR3 comprises 14 residues. The CDR3 loop is CASSFYSRNTEAFF. The CDR3 DNA is TGTGCCAGCAGCTTTTATTCCAGGAACACTGAAGCTTTCTTT.

This clone appeared a single time. J is TRBJ1-1 and V is TRBV29-1; D is perhaps TRBD1 (5 bases). Trimming shortened V by 4 bases and J by 4 bases, and 7 bases separated the two germline ends. CDR1 and CDR2 from the germline V gene are SQVTM and ANQGSEA. The CDR3 runs 11 residues. Here the CDR3 DNA reads TGCAGCGTTGGTGGGGGCACTGAAGCTTTCTTT. Translation: CSVGGGTEAFF. The variable domain in full, with the rest retrieved from reference TRBV29-1 and TRBJ1-1, is SAVISQKPSRDICQRGTSLTIQCQVDSQVTMMFWYRQQPGQSLTLIATANQGSEATYESGFVIDKFPISRPNLTFSTLTVSNMSPEDSSIYLCSVGGGTEAFFGQGTRLTVV.

The chain couples TRBV5-6 to TRBJ2-1; TRBD2 matches at 7 bases. The V gene's germline CDR1 is SGHDT and CDR2 YYEEEE. Losses at the gene ends were 3 bases for V and 4 bases for J; bases not matched to a gene: 4. This CDR3 contains 14 residues. DNA of the CDR3: TGTGCCAGCAGCTGGGACTATCCTTACAATGAGCAGTTCTTC. Translation: CASSWDYPYNEQFF.

The chain links TRBV4-1 to TRBJ2-5; 7 nucleotides align to TRBD2. The CDR3 runs 18 residues. Germline V CDR1 and CDR2: MGHRA, YSYEKL. V lost 0 bases and J lost 3; bases outside the gene matches: 13. The CDR3 coding sequence is TGCGCCAGCAGCCAAGATGTTGTCAATAGGGCGGGGGAAGAGACCCAGTACTTC. Protein product: CASSQDVVNRAGEETQYF.

The chain couples TRBV13 to TRBJ2-1; D gene uncertain. CDR3 size: 15 residues. The V and J ends lost 0 bases and 6 bases respectively, with 12 bases between them. Looked up from germline, CDR1 is PRHDT and CDR2 is FYEKMQ (reference sequence). This CDR3 is CASSLGRRYFNEQFF. CDR3 DNA: TGTGCCAGCAGCTTAGGCCGTCGGTATTTCAATGAGCAGTTCTTC.

This rearrangement joins TRBV5-1 to TRBJ1-1; the D gene is possibly TRBD1 (5 bases). V lost 4 bases and J lost 5, with 18 bases in between. The CDR3 length is 15 residues. Germline assignment: CDR1 SGHRS and CDR2 YFSETQ. DNA of the CDR3: TGCGCCAGCAGCCCTATTGGGGGGGATTGGACTGAAGCTTTCTTT. Residues: CASSPIGGDWTEAFF.

The chain carries TRBV6-7 and TRBJ1-5; D call uncertain. TRBV6-7 is noted as an ORF with a role that remains uncertain. V was cut by 5 bases and J by 6 bases, with 17 bases left in between. This CDR3 region has 15 residues. The CDR3 loop is CASSTPNRTGQPQHF. Here the CDR3 DNA reads TGTGCCAGCAGTACGCCAAATAGAACCGGTCAGCCCCAGCATTTT.

This clone was found once. The chain is built from TRBV5-1 and TRBJ2-1, with D tentatively TRBD2 (5 bases). The CDR3 covers 13 residues. The germline V gene encodes CDR1 SGHRS and CDR2 YFSETQ. V lost 6 bases and J 8 bases, leaving 15 bases between the germline ends. The CDR3 sequence: CASTPPGSDEQFF. CDR3 in DNA: TGCGCCAGCACCCCCCCCGGTAGCGATGAGCAGTTCTTC.

This sequence joins TRBV30 and TRBJ1-6; D is undetermined. The CDR3 is 14 residues long. The germline V gene encodes CDR1 GTSNPN and CDR2 SVGIG (reference sequence). CDR3 sequence reads: CAMERSSYNSPLHF. CDR3 bases: TGTGCAATGGAACGTAGCTCCTATAATTCACCCCTCCACTTT.

This clone has just a few counts. V is TRBV7-6 and J is TRBJ1-1; D not resolved. V was shortened by 5 bases and J by 8 bases, with 12 bases between the two germline ends. This CDR3 has 12 amino acids. CDR1 and CDR2 (germline): SGHVS, FNYEAQ. CDR3: CASSRGGHEAFF. The CDR3 DNA follows: TGTGCCAGCAGCCGTGGAGGGCACGAAGCTTTCTTT.

CDR3 DNA sequence: TGTGCCAGCAGCTTAGGAGGCGCCAGCCGAACGGTGAACACTGAAGCTTTCTTT. Translating it yields CASSLGGASRTVNTEAFF. This rearrangement joins TRBV7-9 to TRBJ1-1; no reliable D call. CDR1 is SEHNR, CDR2 FQNEAQ, per germline (reference sequence). V was shortened by 1 base and J by 0 bases, with 18 bases between the two germline ends. The CDR3 runs 18 residues.

This chain connects TRBV6-6 to TRBJ1-6, with no clear D. V lost 2 bases to trimming and J lost 10 bases, with 18 bases between them. CDR1 and CDR2 from the germline V gene are MNHNY and SVGAGI (reference sequence). The CDR3 runs to 16 residues. The CDR3 reads CASSYDGSLGRSPLHF. CDR3 coding DNA: TGTGCCAGCAGTTACGACGGATCCCTGGGAAGGTCACCCCTCCACTTT.

V gene TRBV7-2 combines with J gene TRBJ1-1; no firm D call. Germline V CDR1 and CDR2: SGHTA, FQGNSA. Trimming left V 2 bases short and J 1 base short, with 5 bases between. The CDR3 sequence is 13 residues long. CDR3 in amino acids: CASSLSANTEAFF. The CDR3 coding sequence is TGTGCCAGCAGCTTATCGGCGAACACTGAAGCTTTCTTT.